These 9 T cell receptor beta chains were sequenced from one sample in a study of shared clonotypes between healthy human individuals. The protocol was immunoSEQ multiplex PCR, while the TCRdb copy is restricted to in-frame clones and leaves out a portion. Here the sample spans roughly 850,000 clones, around 96% being singletons. Terminally differentiated effector memory CD45RA+ cells were excluded from the naive CD8 cells, which were CD45RO-negative and positively selected for CCR7. The sample consisted of naive CD8+ T cells sorted from blood. These receptors originate from a man younger than 45 in good health.

This rearrangement joins TRBV13 to TRBJ1-2; D is possibly TRBD1 (6 bases). The CDR3 length is 15 residues. Deletions cut 3 bases from V and 1 base from J, with 12 bases between. CDR1 PRHDT and CDR2 FYEKMQ come from the germline V gene (reference sequence). The CDR3 reads CASSFLQGSNYGYTF. CDR3 sequence (DNA): TGTGCCAGCAGCTTTTTGCAGGGGAGTAACTATGGCTACACCTTC.

The gene calls are TRBV18 and TRBJ2-1; tentative D call: TRBD2 (5 bases). CDR3 size: 15 residues. Germline V gene sequence: CDR1 KGHSH, CDR2 LQKENI. V lost 3 bases and J 7 bases, leaving 16 bases between the germline ends. The CDR3 DNA sequence: TGTGCCAGCTCACCTGAGGACTCCACCTTTAATGAGCAGTTCTTC. This gives the protein CASSPEDSTFNEQFF. Filled out from reference TRBV18 and TRBJ2-1, the complete variable domain reads NAGVMQNPRHLVRRRGQEARLRCSPMKGHSHVYWYRQLPEEGLKFMVYLQKENIIDESGMPKERFSAEFPKEGPSILRIQQVVRGDSAAYFCASSPEDSTFNEQFFGPGTRLTVL.

The rearrangement uses TRBV4-1 and TRBJ2-7, with 8 nucleotides matching TRBD2. Germline assignment: CDR1 MGHRA and CDR2 YSYEKL. The CDR3 is made up of 14 amino acids. J gave up 5 bases and V 2 bases, and 5 bases lay outside the gene matches. The CDR3 spells CASSQKAGDDEQYF. As DNA, the CDR3 is TGCGCCAGCAGCCAAAAAGCGGGAGACGACGAGCAGTACTTC.

The CDR3 loop reads CASSPDRGPETQYF. CDR3 DNA sequence: TGTGCCAGCAGCCCGGACAGGGGGCCTGAGACCCAGTACTTC. The chain joins TRBV5-4 to TRBJ2-5; the match to TRBD1 covers 11 bases. The CDR3 runs 14 residues. CDR1 is SGHNT, CDR2 YYREEE, per germline (reference sequence). V shed 4 bases and J 5 bases; nucleotides not matched to a gene: 4.

The chain joins TRBV7-9 to TRBJ2-3, with D perhaps TRBD1 (5 bases). The germline CDR1 and CDR2 sequences are SEHNR and FQNEAQ (reference sequence). Deletions cut 2 bases from V and 8 bases from J, with 17 bases between. The CDR3 is 15 residues long. CDR3 bases: TGTGCCAGCAGCTTAACCATGACAGCCCAGGCTACGCAGTATTTT. Translation gives CASSLTMTAQATQYF.

V gene TRBV25-1 combines with J gene TRBJ2-3, with unresolved D. The CDR3 runs to 11 residues. Trimming took 4 bases from V and 4 from J, leaving 3 bases between them. CDR1 is MGHDK and CDR2 is SYGVNS in the germline V gene. Written as DNA, the CDR3 is TGTGCCAGCAGTGTTTCAGATACGCAGTATTTT. This codes for CASSVSDTQYF.

V is TRBV19 and J is TRBJ2-7; D might be TRBD1 (6 bases). Trimming took off 5 bases at V and 0 bases at J, with 11 bases between the two ends. Germline V gives CDR1 LNHDA, CDR2 SQIVND (reference sequence). The CDR3 runs to 14 residues. Here the CDR3 reads CASSLTGSSYEQYF. The CDR3 coding sequence is TGTGCCAGTAGTCTTACAGGGAGCTCCTACGAGCAGTACTTC. The complete variable domain, with remaining parts taken from reference TRBV19 and TRBJ2-7, reads DGGITQSPKYLFRKEGQNVTLSCEQNLNHDAMYWYRQDPGQGLRLIYYSQIVNDFQKGDIAEGYSVSREKKESFPLTVTSAQKNPTAFYLCASSLTGSSYEQYFGPGTRLTVT.

V usage is TRBV7-2 and J usage is TRBJ1-4; D is unresolved. Germline lookup yields CDR1 SGHTA and CDR2 FQGNSA. With 5 bases removed from V and 3 bases from J, the gap between germline ends came to 16 bases. This CDR3 comprises 16 residues. The DNA for the CDR3 is TGTGCCAGCAGCCCGGTGATGGACGGAGCTAATGAAAAACTGTTTTTT. This sequence encodes CASSPVMDGANEKLFF.

The CDR3 sequence: CASSALGGDSYNEQFF. CDR3 DNA: TGTGCCAGCAGTGCCTTGGGCGGAGACTCCTACAATGAGCAGTTCTTC. The chain has TRBV2 and TRBJ2-1; unclear D gene. This CDR3 is built from 16 residues. Deletions cut 4 bases from V and 0 bases from J, with 13 bases between. The germline V gene encodes CDR1 SNHLY and CDR2 FYNNEI.